One TCR beta chain is described in this entry. These donors, healthy bone marrow donors, were studied. These data come from a study of cytomegalovirus exposure and HLA in healthy donors. PCR employed 60 Vbeta and 13 Jbeta primers. Libraries were prepared by immunoSEQ multiplex PCR; TCRdb keeps only in-frame clonotypes and omits some of them. The sample includes around 150,000 clones, 70% to 85% of them seen just once. V gave up 0 bases and J gave up 3 bases; unmatched junction bases: 7. Germline assignment: CDR1 MNHEY and CDR2 SMNVEV (reference sequence). This CDR3 region has 17 residues. The V gene is TRBV27, the J gene TRBJ2-7; TRBD2 matches at 11 bases. Input material: PBMCs. The sequence came from a middle-aged man in good health and CMV-seropositive. The CDR3 sequence is CASSLSGLAGGFYEQYF. The CDR3 DNA follows: TGTGCCAGCAGTTTATCGGGCCTAGCGGGAGGATTCTACGAGCAGTACTTC.